A selection of T cell receptor beta chains follows, all from one sample in a study of lymphopenia after photon versus proton radiotherapy. The method was immunoSEQ multiplex PCR; TCRdb's version includes in-frame clones alone and lacks a portion of them. This sample yields 15,000 to 20,000 clones, of which about nine tenths are seen a single time; roughly 10% belongs to the top ten. Material: peripheral blood, obtained from a patient treated with proton-based radiotherapy. These TCRs come from a man between 70 and 80 years old with pancreatic cancer. The CDR3 runs from the conserved cysteine through the conserved F or W. Fields, in order: V gene, CDR3 length, J gene, clone size, D gene, CDR3 DNA, CDR3 protein. The D gene is left open where the match is weak. A clone size is listed for some rows: how often the clone was seen (once, few, many), or a class if it is expanded.

V gene: TRBV11-1; CDR3 length: 14; J gene: TRBJ2-1; clone size: .; D gene: TRBD2; CDR3 DNA: TGTGCCAGCCGAACTAGCGGGCTCGGGAATGAGCAGTTCTTC; CDR3 protein: CASRTSGLGNEQFF
V gene: TRBV19; CDR3 length: 12; J gene: TRBJ1-2; clone size: .; D gene: .; CDR3 DNA: TGTGCCAGTAGTTCCGGACAGCCACCTGGGGACTTC; CDR3 protein: CASSSGQPPGDF
V gene: TRBV6-1; CDR3 length: 15; J gene: TRBJ2-4; clone size: .; D gene: .; CDR3 DNA: TGTGCCAGCAGTGAAGCGGGGGCAGGGAAAAACATTCAGTACTTC; CDR3 protein: CASSEAGAGKNIQYF
V gene: TRBV4-1; CDR3 length: 16; J gene: TRBJ2-3; clone size: .; D gene: .; CDR3 DNA: TGCGCCAGCAGCCAAAGTACTTCCGGGAGAACAGATACGCAGTATTTT; CDR3 protein: CASSQSTSGRTDTQYF
V gene: TRBV7-8; CDR3 length: 12; J gene: TRBJ1-5; clone size: .; D gene: .; CDR3 DNA: TGTGCCAGCAGCTTAGTGGGTGGGCGCCAGCATTTT; CDR3 protein: CASSLVGGRQHF
V gene: TRBV5-4; CDR3 length: 15; J gene: TRBJ2-5; clone size: .; D gene: TRBD2; CDR3 DNA: TGTGCCAGCAGCTCAGCGGGGGGAAGCCAAGAAACCCAGTACTTC; CDR3 protein: CASSSAGGSQETQYF
V gene: TRBV5-1; CDR3 length: 15; J gene: TRBJ2-3; clone size: .; D gene: .; CDR3 DNA: TGCGCCAGCAGCTTGGACCACGGGGGCACAGATACGCAGTATTTT; CDR3 protein: CASSLDHGGTDTQYF
V gene: TRBV28; CDR3 length: 17; J gene: TRBJ1-2; clone size: .; D gene: .; CDR3 DNA: TGTGCCAGCAGTTTATGGGTCCAGGGGACTGCAGCGACTGGCTACACCTTC; CDR3 protein: CASSLWVQGTAATGYTF
V gene: TRBV25-1; CDR3 length: 12; J gene: TRBJ2-1; clone size: medium-sized; D gene: .; CDR3 DNA: TGTGCCAGCAGTGAAGGGAGAAATGAGCAGTTCTTC; CDR3 protein: CASSEGRNEQFF
V gene: TRBV30; CDR3 length: 14; J gene: TRBJ1-6; clone size: .; D gene: .; CDR3 DNA: TGTGCCTGGAGTCCCCGGGCTAATAATTCACCCCTCCACTTT; CDR3 protein: CAWSPRANNSPLHF
V gene: TRBV7-2; CDR3 length: 16; J gene: TRBJ1-2; clone size: .; D gene: .; CDR3 DNA: TGTGCCAGCAGCCCACGTAACCCCGGGAGGGGAGGTGGCTACACCTTC; CDR3 protein: CASSPRNPGRGGGYTF
V gene: TRBV5-6; CDR3 length: 16; J gene: TRBJ1-6; clone size: .; D gene: .; CDR3 DNA: TGTGCCAGCAGCTTGGTGTCGGGAGGCTATAATTCACCCCTCCACTTT; CDR3 protein: CASSLVSGGYNSPLHF
V gene: TRBV2; CDR3 length: 16; J gene: TRBJ1-1; clone size: .; D gene: TRBD1; CDR3 DNA: TGTGCCAGCTCCCGGGACAGGGGTTCTATGGGCACTGAAGCTTTCTTT; CDR3 protein: CASSRDRGSMGTEAFF
V gene: TRBV18; CDR3 length: 16; J gene: TRBJ1-3; clone size: .; D gene: .; CDR3 DNA: TGTGCCAGCTCATCCGGGACACCAAACTCTGGAAACACCATATATTTT; CDR3 protein: CASSSGTPNSGNTIYF
V gene: TRBV10-1; CDR3 length: 13; J gene: TRBJ2-1; clone size: .; D gene: .; CDR3 DNA: TGCGCCAGCAGCCGCTTCTCCTACGATGAGCAGTTCTTC; CDR3 protein: CASSRFSYDEQFF
V gene: TRBV6-1; CDR3 length: 14; J gene: TRBJ2-7; clone size: .; D gene: .; CDR3 DNA: TGTGCCAGCAGTGAAGAAGGGGCGTCCTACGAGCAGTACTTC; CDR3 protein: CASSEEGASYEQYF
V gene: TRBV5-6; CDR3 length: 13; J gene: TRBJ2-7; clone size: .; D gene: .; CDR3 DNA: TGTGCCAGCAGCTTGGACGGTGGCTACGAGCAGTACTTC; CDR3 protein: CASSLDGGYEQYF
V gene: TRBV11-2; CDR3 length: 16; J gene: TRBJ2-2; clone size: .; D gene: TRBD1; CDR3 DNA: TGTGCCAGCAGCTTAACAGGGGGCGCGTTCACCGGGGAGCTGTTTTTT; CDR3 protein: CASSLTGGAFTGELFF
V gene: TRBV6-6; CDR3 length: 15; J gene: TRBJ1-1; clone size: .; D gene: .; CDR3 DNA: TGTGCCAGCAGGGATCAGGACCGGGCAGGAACTGAAGCTTTCTTT; CDR3 protein: CASRDQDRAGTEAFF
V gene: TRBV5-1; CDR3 length: 14; J gene: TRBJ1-1; clone size: .; D gene: .; CDR3 DNA: TGCGCCAGCAGCTTGGGAAGGGAGAACACTGAAGCTTTCTTT; CDR3 protein: CASSLGRENTEAFF
V gene: TRBV6-4; CDR3 length: 13; J gene: TRBJ2-4; clone size: .; D gene: .; CDR3 DNA: TGTGCCAGCAGTGACGGGCCCCAGGGAATTCAGTACTTC; CDR3 protein: CASSDGPQGIQYF
V gene: TRBV7-3; CDR3 length: 16; J gene: TRBJ2-7; clone size: .; D gene: TRBD1; CDR3 DNA: TGTGCCAGCAGCCCGACTGGCGGGACAGGAACCTACGAGCAGTACTTC; CDR3 protein: CASSPTGGTGTYEQYF
V gene: TRBV14; CDR3 length: 17; J gene: TRBJ1-4; clone size: .; D gene: TRBD1; CDR3 DNA: TGTGCCAGCAGCCAAGTTAAAGGGGGCTATACTAATGAAAAACTGTTTTTT; CDR3 protein: CASSQVKGGYTNEKLFF
V gene: TRBV4-1; CDR3 length: 16; J gene: TRBJ1-1; clone size: .; D gene: TRBD1; CDR3 DNA: TGCGCCAGCAGCCCACCAGGGGGGAGAGCGAACACTGAAGCTTTCTTT; CDR3 protein: CASSPPGGRANTEAFF
V gene: TRBV11-3; CDR3 length: 15; J gene: TRBJ2-7; clone size: .; D gene: .; CDR3 DNA: TGTGCCAGCAGCTCCACGAGACAGAGCATCTACGAGCAGTACTTC; CDR3 protein: CASSSTRQSIYEQYF
V gene: TRBV4-1; CDR3 length: 15; J gene: TRBJ2-7; clone size: few; D gene: TRBD1; CDR3 DNA: TGCGCCAGCAGCCAAGATTGGGAGAGGGGGCGCGAGCAGTACTTC; CDR3 protein: CASSQDWERGREQYF
V gene: TRBV19; CDR3 length: 15; J gene: TRBJ2-7; clone size: .; D gene: TRBD2; CDR3 DNA: TGTGCCAGTAGTTCATCTAGCGGAAGCTCCTACGAGCAGTACTTC; CDR3 protein: CASSSSSGSSYEQYF
V gene: TRBV6-6; CDR3 length: 12; J gene: TRBJ2-1; clone size: .; D gene: .; CDR3 DNA: TGTGCCAGCAGTACCCCTAGCAGGGTAACGTTCTTC; CDR3 protein: CASSTPSRVTFF